Shown below are 9 T cell receptor beta chains from a single sample sequenced in a study of molecular identifiers for immune sequencing clone quantification. TCRdb reprocessed the PCR reads via MiXCR and lists one record per CDR3 protein. The repertoire holds some 97,000 distinct CDR3 sequences, with roughly 26% as singletons. Sequencing was carried out using naive CD8+ T cells from blood, with Jurkat cell RNA spiked in. Subset meaning: FACS-sorted CD8+CD4-CCR7+CD45RA+ naive T cells. All receptors derive from a human donor in good health. Some libraries in this study had Jurkat cell RNA spiked in.

This clonotype was counted ten times or more. The chain joins TRBV12-3 or TRBV12-4 to TRBJ2-7; TRBD1 agrees at 7 bases. V lost 7 bases and J lost 6; bases outside the gene matches: 12. The CDR3 totals 14 residues. The CDR3 sequence is CASTPEDRFGEQYF. The CDR3, as DNA: TGTGCCAGCACCCCCGAGGACAGGTTCGGCGAGCAGTACTTC.

This clonotype occurred many times. This sequence joins TRBV7-2 and TRBJ1-4; possible D gene TRBD1, 5 bases. Per the germline V gene, CDR1 is SGHTA and CDR2 is FQGNSA. There are 14 residues in the CDR3. Deletions cut 5 bases from V and 5 bases from J, with 12 bases between. The CDR3 DNA is TGTGCCAGCAGCCCAACGGGGGAAAATGAAAAACTGTTTTTT. Translated, it gives CASSPTGENEKLFF.

There are a few counts of this clonotype. This chain links TRBV9 with TRBJ1-2, with 8 bases lining up with TRBD1. CDR1 SGDLS and CDR2 YYNGEE come from the germline V gene. CDR3 length equals 14 residues. V was clipped by 0 bases and J by 4 bases; unmatched bases: 2. CDR3 loop: CASSVGQGIYGYTF. In nucleotides, the CDR3 is TGTGCCAGCAGCGTAGGACAGGGGATCTATGGCTACACCTTC.

This clonotype came up many times. One end of the junction fails to match germline, which may point to a read error. V is TRBV7-7 and J is TRBJ2-3; the match to TRBD1 covers 9 bases. In germline, CDR1 is SSHAT, CDR2 FNYEAQ (reference sequence). This CDR3 contains 15 residues. The CDR3 is CASSLGDRVTDTQYF. For the CDR3, the DNA is TGTGCTAGCAGCTTAGGGGACAGGGTCACAGATACGCAGTATTTT.

With respect to this clonotype: A junction boundary mismatches the germline segment, possibly from a read error. J is TRBJ2-1 and V is TRBV5-1; 8 bases agree with TRBD2. The CDR3 sequence is 17 residues long. Germline CDR1 and CDR2: SGHRS and YFSETQ. The CDR3 reads CASGLILAGTTYNEQFF. DNA for the CDR3: TGCGCCAGCGGCTTAATCTTAGCGGGGACAACCTACAATGAGCAGTTCTTC. The whole variable domain, filled in from reference TRBV5-1 and TRBJ2-1, reads KAGVTQTPRYLIKTRGQQVTLSCSPISGHRSVSWYQQTPGQGLQFLFEYFSETQRNKGNFPGRFSGRQFSNSRSEMNVSTLELGDSALYLCASGLILAGTTYNEQFFGPGTRLTVL.

This clonotype was seen only a few times. No conserved phenylalanine or tryptophan ends this CDR3, so it is likely a read error. The genes are TRBV5-3 and TRBJ2-3; no firm D call. Being an ORF, TRBV5-3 has a function that is uncertain. The CDR3 runs 12 residues. The CDR3 region is CASSLTPDTQYS. CDR3 in DNA: TGTGCCAGCAGCTTGACTCCAGATACGCAGTATTCT.

This clonotype was seen more than once but under ten times. CDR3: CASSPQGADEAFF. The CDR3 region has the DNA TGCGCCAGCAGCCCACAGGGGGCGGATGAAGCTTTCTTT. The chain is built from TRBV4-1 and TRBJ1-1, with 9 bases matching TRBD1. V shed 4 bases and J 7 bases; nucleotides not matched to a gene: 4. Germline CDR1 is MGHRA and CDR2 is YSYEKL. This CDR3 comprises 13 residues.

This clonotype was observed at least ten times. This chain uses TRBV5-1 with TRBJ1-4; TRBD1 is a possible D gene (6 bases). This CDR3 contains 17 residues. V lost 4 bases and J 0 bases, leaving 16 bases between the germline ends. Germline CDR1 SGHRS, CDR2 YFSETQ. The CDR3 loop reads CASSRGAVPTTNEKLFF. CDR3 DNA sequence: TGCGCCAGCAGCCGGGGGGCAGTGCCCACAACTAATGAAAAACTGTTTTTT.

This clonotype was counted many times. The chain couples TRBV4-2 to TRBJ2-7; D uncertain. V was pared by 1 base and J by 2 bases, with 12 bases between. The CDR3 covers 15 residues. Germline values: CDR1 LGHNA, CDR2 YNFKEQ. The DNA of the CDR3 is TGTGCCAGCAGCCAAGGCGATCCCTTCGCCTACGAGCAGTACTTC. It encodes CASSQGDPFAYEQYF.